The entry below describes one T cell receptor (beta chain). This record comes from a study of blood T cell repertoires in COVID-19. Overall study context: Samples representing acute and convalescent COVID-19 were sourced from the United States, Italy and Spain. PBMCs, B-cell-depleted T cells, or T cells provided the cDNA or gDNA that made up the material.

In the original analysis: Amplification from reference gene primers served as the basis for estimated nucleated cell counts. The data were produced by immunoSEQ multiplex PCR, yet TCRdb's version contains in-frame clones alone and is incomplete. V and J calls and clone size are copied from that table; D and trimming were computed from the DNA. Of about 51,000 clones in the sample, more than 70% are singletons; the top ten hold about 4.2%. The origin of this receptor is a man older than 75 with active COVID-19. Sequenced input: peripheral blood.

CDR3 amino acids: CASSLLASGLYNEQFF. In DNA, the CDR3 is TGTGCCAGCAGTCTGCTGGCTAGCGGTCTTTACAATGAGCAGTTCTTC. The gene calls are TRBV25-1 and TRBJ2-1, with 7 bases identical to TRBD2. Trimming removed 5 bases from V and 4 bases from J; junction bases left unmatched: 11. Per germline, CDR1 MGHDK and CDR2 SYGVNS. CDR3 size: 16 residues.